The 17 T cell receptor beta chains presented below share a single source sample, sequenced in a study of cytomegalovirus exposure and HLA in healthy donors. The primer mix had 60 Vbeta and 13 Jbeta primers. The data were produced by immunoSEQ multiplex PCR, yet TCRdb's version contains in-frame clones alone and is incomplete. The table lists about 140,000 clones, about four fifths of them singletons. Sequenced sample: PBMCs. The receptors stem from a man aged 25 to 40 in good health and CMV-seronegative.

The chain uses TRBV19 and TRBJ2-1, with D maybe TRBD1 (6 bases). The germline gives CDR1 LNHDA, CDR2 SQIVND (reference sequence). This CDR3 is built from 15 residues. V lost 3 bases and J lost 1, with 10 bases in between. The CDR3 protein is CASSILTGSYNEQFF. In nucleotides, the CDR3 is TGTGCCAGTAGTATTTTGACAGGTTCCTACAATGAGCAGTTCTTC.

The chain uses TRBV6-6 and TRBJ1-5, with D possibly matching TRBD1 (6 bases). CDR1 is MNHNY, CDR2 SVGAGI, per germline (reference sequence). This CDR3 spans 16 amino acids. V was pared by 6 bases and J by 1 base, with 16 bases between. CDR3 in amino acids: CASRIGTTQSNQPQHF. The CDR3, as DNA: TGTGCCAGCAGGATCGGGACAACACAAAGCAATCAGCCCCAGCATTTT.

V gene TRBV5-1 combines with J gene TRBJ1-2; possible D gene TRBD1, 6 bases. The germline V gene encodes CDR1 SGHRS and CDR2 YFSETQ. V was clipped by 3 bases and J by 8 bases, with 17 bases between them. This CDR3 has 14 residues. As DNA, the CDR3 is TGCGCCAGCAGCTCGGGCCAGGGGCTGGAAGGCTACACCTTC. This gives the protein CASSSGQGLEGYTF.

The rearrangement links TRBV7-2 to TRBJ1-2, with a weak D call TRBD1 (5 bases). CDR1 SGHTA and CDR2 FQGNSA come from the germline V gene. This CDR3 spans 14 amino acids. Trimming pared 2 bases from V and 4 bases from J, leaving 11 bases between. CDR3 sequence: CASSLPQAPYGYTF. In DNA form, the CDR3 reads TGTGCCAGCAGCTTACCACAGGCCCCCTATGGCTACACCTTC.

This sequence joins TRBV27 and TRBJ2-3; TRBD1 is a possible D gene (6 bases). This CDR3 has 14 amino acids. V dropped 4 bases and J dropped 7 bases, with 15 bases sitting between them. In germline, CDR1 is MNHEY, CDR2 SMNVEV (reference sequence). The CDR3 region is CASSSSRDINTQYF. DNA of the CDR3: TGTGCCAGCAGTTCTTCCAGGGACATTAATACGCAGTATTTT.

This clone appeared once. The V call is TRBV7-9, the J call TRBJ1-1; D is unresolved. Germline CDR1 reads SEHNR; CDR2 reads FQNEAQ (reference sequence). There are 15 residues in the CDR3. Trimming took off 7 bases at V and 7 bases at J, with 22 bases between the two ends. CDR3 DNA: TGTGCCAGCATTTACCTTTCTGGCGGGATAGATGAAGCTTTCTTT. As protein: CASIYLSGGIDEAFF.

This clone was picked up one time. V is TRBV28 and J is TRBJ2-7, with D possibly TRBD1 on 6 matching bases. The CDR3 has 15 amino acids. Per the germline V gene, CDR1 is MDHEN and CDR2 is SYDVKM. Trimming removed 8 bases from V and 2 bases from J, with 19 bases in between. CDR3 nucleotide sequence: TGTGCCAGCTGGCCAGGGGTCAGGGAGACCTACGAGCAGTACTTC. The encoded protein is CASWPGVRETYEQYF.

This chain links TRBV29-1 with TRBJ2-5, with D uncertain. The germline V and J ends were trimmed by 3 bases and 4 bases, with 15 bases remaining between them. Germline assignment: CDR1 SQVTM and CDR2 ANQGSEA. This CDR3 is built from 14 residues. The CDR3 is CSVDIPVSSETQYF. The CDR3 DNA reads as TGCAGCGTTGATATCCCGGTTTCCTCAGAGACCCAGTACTTC.

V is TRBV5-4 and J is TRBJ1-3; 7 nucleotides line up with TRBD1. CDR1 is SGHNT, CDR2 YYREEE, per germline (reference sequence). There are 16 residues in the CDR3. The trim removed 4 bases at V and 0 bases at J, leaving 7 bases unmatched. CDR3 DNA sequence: TGTGCCAGCAGCATATACCGGGACAGCTCTGGAAACACCATATATTTT. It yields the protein CASSIYRDSSGNTIYF.

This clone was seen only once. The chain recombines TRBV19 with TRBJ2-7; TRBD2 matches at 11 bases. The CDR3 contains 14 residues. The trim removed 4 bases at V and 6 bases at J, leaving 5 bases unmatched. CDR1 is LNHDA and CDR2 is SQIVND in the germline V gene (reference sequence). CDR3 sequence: CASSKTSGTTEQYF. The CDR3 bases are TGTGCCAGTAGTAAGACTAGCGGGACAACCGAGCAGTACTTC.

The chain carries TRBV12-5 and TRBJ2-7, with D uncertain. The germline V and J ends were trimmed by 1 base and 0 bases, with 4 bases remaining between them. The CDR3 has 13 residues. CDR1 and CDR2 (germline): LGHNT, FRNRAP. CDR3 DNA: TGTGCTAGTGGTTTGGCTAGCTCCTACGAGCAGTACTTC. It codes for CASGLASSYEQYF.

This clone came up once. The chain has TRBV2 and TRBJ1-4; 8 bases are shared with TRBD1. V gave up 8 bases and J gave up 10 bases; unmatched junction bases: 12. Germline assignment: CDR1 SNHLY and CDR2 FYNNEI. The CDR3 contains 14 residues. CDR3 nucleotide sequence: TGTGCCAGCCATCAGGTGGCAGGGGGCAGAAAACTGTTTTTT. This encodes CASHQVAGGRKLFF.

CDR3 in DNA: TGTGCCAGCAGCTTAGATCCTCCGGGGTCCGCTGAAGCTTTCTTT. It translates to CASSLDPPGSAEAFF. The V call is TRBV11-2, the J call TRBJ1-1; D is uncertain. Deletions cut 0 bases from V and 6 bases from J, with 14 bases between. The CDR3 has 15 residues. Germline lookup yields CDR1 SGHAT and CDR2 FQNNGV. Looking up the rest from reference TRBV11-2 and TRBJ1-1 gives the full variable domain: EAGVAQSPRYKIIEKRQSVAFWCNPISGHATLYWYQQILGQGPKLLIQFQNNGVVDDSQLPKDRFSAERLKGVDSTLKIQPAKLEDSAVYLCASSLDPPGSAEAFFGQGTRLTVV.

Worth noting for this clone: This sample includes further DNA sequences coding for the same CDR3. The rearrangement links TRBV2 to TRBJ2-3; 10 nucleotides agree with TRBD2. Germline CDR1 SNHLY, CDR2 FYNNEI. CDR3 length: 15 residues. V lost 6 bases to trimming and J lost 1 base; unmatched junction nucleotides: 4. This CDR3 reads CASRGTSARTDTQYF. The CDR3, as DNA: TGTGCCAGCAGGGGGACTAGCGCCCGCACAGATACGCAGTATTTT. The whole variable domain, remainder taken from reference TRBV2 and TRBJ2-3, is EPEVTQTPSHQVTQMGQEVILRCVPISNHLYFYWYRQILGQKVEFLVSFYNNEISEKSEIFDDQFSVERPDGSNFTLKIRSTKLEDSAMYFCASRGTSARTDTQYFGPGTRLTVL.

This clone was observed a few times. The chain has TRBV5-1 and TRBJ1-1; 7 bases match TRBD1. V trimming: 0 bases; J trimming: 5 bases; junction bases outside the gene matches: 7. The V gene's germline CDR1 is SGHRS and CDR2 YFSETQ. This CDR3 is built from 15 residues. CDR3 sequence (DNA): TGCGCCAGCAGCTTGGTAGGGGGCGGAGGGACTGAAGCTTTCTTT. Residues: CASSLVGGGGTEAFF.

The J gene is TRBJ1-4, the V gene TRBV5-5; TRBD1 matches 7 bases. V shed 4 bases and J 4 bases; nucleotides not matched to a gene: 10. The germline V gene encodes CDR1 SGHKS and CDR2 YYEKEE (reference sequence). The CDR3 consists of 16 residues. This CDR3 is CASSPPLTGNNEKLFF. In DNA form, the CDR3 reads TGTGCCAGCAGCCCACCGCTGACAGGGAATAATGAAAAACTGTTTTTT.

CDR3 sequence reads: CASSFQLAGGDEQFF. As DNA, the CDR3 is TGTGCCAGCAGCTTTCAACTAGCGGGGGGCGATGAGCAGTTCTTC. The rearrangement links TRBV13 to TRBJ2-1; 12 nucleotides match TRBD2. After removal of 3 bases from V and 8 bases from J, the junction contained 5 bases not matched to a gene. The V gene's germline CDR1 is PRHDT and CDR2 FYEKMQ (reference sequence). The CDR3 totals 15 residues.